This T cell receptor (beta chain) was captured in a study of T-cell reconstitution after alpha-beta-depleted transplantation in children (dated by TCRdb to about 2016). About the full investigation: The study quantitatively tracked T-cell immune reconstitution after TCRalphabeta/CD19-depleted allogeneic hematopoietic cell transplantation in children using TCR repertoire profiling.

Libraries were built with PCR. TCRdb names Illumina HiSeq 2500 as the instrument used. TCR library preparation used molecular barcoding, with unique molecular identifiers applied to normalize quantification of the TCRbeta repertoire. The raw public data were reprocessed by TCRdb itself: fastp quality trimming at Q25, MiXCR clonotype calling, in-frame beta chains only. One record per CDR3 amino acid sequence lists the most common genes and DNA. The sample table holds approximately 340,000 distinct CDR3 sequences, of which 10% were seen once. The ten most abundant clones make up less than 2.5% of the sample. This clonotype was detected only a few times. No cognate antigen has been identified for it. There are no base qualities to consult, and no much larger clone falls within one base. CDR1 SGHTA and CDR2 FQGNSA were looked up in the germline V gene. Here V drops 5 bases and J drops 7 bases, and the junction holds 11 bases not matched to any gene. Taken from cysteine to phenylalanine, the CDR3 has 17 residues. Only the CDR3 part of the read is kept: 51 bases, read in frame from the first base.

The sequence came from a human donor who donated a stem cell graft to a child with acute lymphoblastic leukemia. The sample consisted of PBMCs from the stem cell graft donor, taken from the stem cell graft. The chain is assembled from TRBV7-2 and TRBJ2-2, and TRBD2 matches 12 of the central bases. The CDR3 region: CASSSSSGRVGFGELFF. Here is the DNA: TGTGCCAGCAGCAGCTCTAGCGGGAGGGTGGGGTTCGGGGAGCTGTTTTTT.